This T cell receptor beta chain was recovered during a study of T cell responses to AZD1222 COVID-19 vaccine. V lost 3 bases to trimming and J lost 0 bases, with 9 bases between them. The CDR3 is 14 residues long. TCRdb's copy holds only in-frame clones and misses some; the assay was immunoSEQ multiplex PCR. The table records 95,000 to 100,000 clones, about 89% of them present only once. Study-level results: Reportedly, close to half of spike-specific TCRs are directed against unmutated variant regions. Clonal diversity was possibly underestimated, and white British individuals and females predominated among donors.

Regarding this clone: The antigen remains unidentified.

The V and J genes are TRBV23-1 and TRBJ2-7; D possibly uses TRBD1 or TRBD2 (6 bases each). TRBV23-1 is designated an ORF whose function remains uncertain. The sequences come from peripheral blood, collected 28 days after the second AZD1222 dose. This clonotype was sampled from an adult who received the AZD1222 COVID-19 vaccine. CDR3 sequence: CASSQRDTSYEQYF. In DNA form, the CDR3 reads TGCGCCAGCAGTCAGCGGGACACCTCCTACGAGCAGTACTTC.